Below, 23 T cell receptor beta chains from the same sample are listed, as sequenced in a study of T cells in Graves' hyperthyroidism and ophthalmopathy. RNA transcripts gave rise to amplified TCR beta CDR3 regions. A first-round RT-PCR of the TCR CDR3 used the HTBI primer set. TCRdb ran MiXCR on the multiplex PCR reads and lists one entry per CDR3 protein. This table holds approximately 640,000 distinct CDR3 sequences, 15% to 20% found once. The sample consisted of blood. All receptors derive from a woman younger than 45 with Graves' hyperthyroidism.

This clonotype was detected ten times or more. The V and J genes are TRBV12-3 or TRBV12-4 and TRBJ2-3; the match to TRBD1 covers 8 bases. The trim removed 5 bases at V and 7 bases at J, leaving 5 bases unmatched. There are 13 residues in the CDR3. CDR3 in DNA: TGTGCCAGCAGTCTTGACAGGGGACATACGCAGTATTTT. This codes for CASSLDRGHTQYF.

This clonotype was detected ten times or more. This sequence joins TRBV5-1 and TRBJ2-7, with TRBD1 identical over 8 bases. The CDR3 sequence is 14 residues long. Germline values: CDR1 SGHRS, CDR2 YFSETQ. The V segment lost 4 bases and the J segment 2 bases; nucleotides outside the gene matches: 5. The CDR3 DNA is TGCGCCAGCAGCCACGGGACAGGTCCCTACGAGCAGTACTTC. Its translation: CASSHGTGPYEQYF.

There are many counts of this clonotype. The gene calls are TRBV30 and TRBJ2-3; tentatively, D is TRBD2 (6 bases). The CDR3 extends over 14 amino acids. Trimming took 5 bases from V and 4 from J, leaving 16 bases between them. From germline, CDR1 is GTSNPN and CDR2 SVGIG (reference sequence). This CDR3 reads CAWRRDSWADTQYF. DNA of the CDR3: TGTGCCTGGCGCCGGGACTCATGGGCAGATACGCAGTATTTT.

This clonotype showed up many times. The chain carries TRBV18 and TRBJ2-5; D unclear. The CDR3 covers 12 residues. Germline V gene lookup returns CDR1 KGHSH and CDR2 LQKENI. V lost 0 bases and J 5 bases, leaving 4 bases between the germline ends. CDR3 nucleotides: TGTGCCAGCTCACCACCGAAGGAGACCCAGTACTTC. As protein: CASSPPKETQYF.

This clonotype was recorded a few times. This chain links TRBV4-1 with TRBJ2-7; D is uncertain. This CDR3 is 14 amino acids long. Germline V gives CDR1 MGHRA, CDR2 YSYEKL. V was trimmed by 1 base and J by 5 bases, leaving 12 bases between them. The CDR3 DNA is TGCGCCAGCAGCCAAGGAGACGGAGAGAACGAGCAGTACTTC. Translating gives CASSQGDGENEQYF.

This clonotype was recorded many times. The rearrangement links TRBV2 to TRBJ1-1, with D possibly TRBD1 on 5 matching bases. Germline V gene data show CDR1 as SNHLY and CDR2 as FYNNEI. V was cut by 5 bases and J by 4 bases, with 14 bases left in between. The CDR3 sequence is 14 residues long. The CDR3 sequence: CASSRRAGSTEAFF. CDR3 bases: TGTGCCAGCAGTAGGAGGGCAGGGAGCACTGAAGCTTTCTTT.

The chain has TRBV7-3 and TRBJ1-6; tentative D call: TRBD1 (6 bases). Trimming shortened V by 0 bases and J by 7 bases, and 16 bases separated the two germline ends. The CDR3 length is 17 residues. Germline values: CDR1 SGHTA, CDR2 FQGTGA. The CDR3 is CASSLTGGAGLNSPLHF. The CDR3 DNA reads as TGTGCCAGCAGCTTAACGGGGGGGGCTGGATTAAATTCACCCCTCCACTTT.

The sample holds many counts of this clonotype. V is TRBV5-1 and J is TRBJ2-1; D is perhaps TRBD1 or TRBD2 (5 bases each). The germline V and J ends were trimmed by 2 bases and 4 bases, with 16 bases remaining between them. This CDR3 is 16 amino acids long. Germline CDR1 is SGHRS and CDR2 is YFSETQ. The CDR3 spells CASSFSGTDEYNEQFF. The CDR3 bases are TGCGCCAGCAGCTTCTCCGGGACGGACGAATACAATGAGCAGTTCTTC.

This clonotype turned up a few times. This chain links TRBV6-1 with TRBJ1-2; D is possibly TRBD1 (5 bases). The CDR3 loop spans 14 amino acids. Trimming took 6 bases from V and 6 from J, leaving 17 bases between them. CDR1 is MNHNS, CDR2 SASEGT, per germline. In DNA form, the CDR3 reads TGTGCCAGCAGACGGGCGAACTCCAGGGATGGCTACACCTTC. It yields the protein CASRRANSRDGYTF.

V usage is TRBV3-1 and J usage is TRBJ2-7; 9 bases are shared with TRBD2. The germline V gene encodes CDR1 LGHDT and CDR2 YNNKEL (reference sequence). The CDR3 runs 16 residues. V lost 4 bases and J lost 3; bases outside the gene matches: 10. The CDR3 DNA is TGTGCCAGCAGCCCAACCGTACCAGCGGGGGGCTACGAGCAGTACTTC. It yields the protein CASSPTVPAGGYEQYF.

Note on this clonotype: This may arise from a read error, as a much more abundant clone is one base away. The chain combines TRBV3-1 with TRBJ1-2; unclear D gene. This CDR3 contains 16 residues. CDR1 is LGHDT and CDR2 is YNNKEL in the germline V gene (reference sequence). CDR3: CAGSQESLGIAYGYTF. The CDR3 DNA reads as TGTGCCGGCAGCCAAGAAAGCTTGGGAATTGCCTATGGCTACACCTTC.

CDR3 DNA: TGTGCCAGCAGCTTATCGTGGGGAGTCACAGGCAATGAGCAGTTCTTC. Protein: CASSLSWGVTGNEQFF. The rearrangement links TRBV7-6 to TRBJ2-1; D is possibly TRBD1 or TRBD2 (5 bases each). V was pared by 2 bases and J by 6 bases, with 17 bases between. The V gene's germline CDR1 is SGHVS and CDR2 FNYEAQ. This CDR3 comprises 16 residues.

The chain combines TRBV29-1 with TRBJ1-1; possible D gene TRBD1, 6 bases. CDR1 and CDR2 (germline): SQVTM, ANQGSEA. Trimming removed 7 bases from V and 6 bases from J, with 21 bases in between. The length of the CDR3 is 14 residues. CDR3 protein: CSGSRWQGKPEAFF. The CDR3 DNA reads as TGCAGCGGCTCCCGGTGGCAGGGGAAGCCTGAAGCTTTCTTT.

In this sample, this clonotype turned up a few times. The rearrangement links TRBV6-1 to TRBJ1-1, with 8 bases fitting TRBD1. V shed 6 bases and J 0 bases; nucleotides not matched to a gene: 6. From germline, CDR1 is MNHNS and CDR2 SASEGT. The CDR3 is made up of 15 amino acids. CDR3 in amino acids: CASRYTGGMNTEAFF. Here the CDR3 DNA reads TGTGCCAGCAGATACACAGGGGGAATGAACACTGAAGCTTTCTTT.

This clonotype came up many times. V is TRBV11-2 and J is TRBJ1-1, with D uncertain. Trimming cost V 5 bases and J 3 bases, with 22 bases left between them. Germline V gene data show CDR1 as SGHAT and CDR2 as FQNNGV. The CDR3 runs 17 residues. The CDR3 loop is CASSLGRPPYRDTEAFF. CDR3 nucleotides: TGTGCCAGCAGCCTCGGCCGGCCCCCTTACCGAGACACTGAAGCTTTCTTT.

This clonotype was counted many times. This chain joins TRBV7-2 and TRBJ1-5; weak D call: TRBD1 (6 bases). The germline gives CDR1 SGHTA, CDR2 FQGNSA. The CDR3 runs to 15 residues. V lost 2 bases and J 7 bases, leaving 15 bases between the germline ends. CDR3 in amino acids: CASSLTGAFVQPQHF. The DNA of the CDR3 is TGTGCCAGCAGCTTAACGGGGGCTTTCGTGCAGCCCCAGCATTTT. The complete variable domain, with remaining parts taken from reference TRBV7-2 and TRBJ1-5, reads GAGVSQSPSNKVTEKGKDVELRCDPISGHTALYWYRQSLGQGLEFLIYFQGNSAPDKSGLPSDRFSAERTGGSVSTLTIQRTQQEDSAVYLCASSLTGAFVQPQHFGDGTRLSIL.

The chain has TRBV28 and TRBJ2-1, with 8 bases fitting TRBD2. The germline V gene has CDR1 MDHEN and CDR2 SYDVKM. The CDR3 totals 15 residues. V was pared by 6 bases and J by 6 bases, with 10 bases of the junction left unmatched. In nucleotides, the CDR3 is TGTGCCAGCAGGATCCCGGCGGGAGGCGTCAATGAGCAGTTCTTC. Its translation: CASRIPAGGVNEQFF.

To note about this clonotype: A much larger clone sits a single nucleotide away, making a read error possible. This rearrangement joins TRBV6-1 to TRBJ1-6, with D tentatively TRBD1 (5 bases). The V end was cut by 6 bases, the J end by 10 bases, with 19 bases between. The CDR3 spans 15 residues. Germline CDR1 and CDR2: MNHNS and SASEGT. CDR3 sequence (DNA): TGTGCCAGCAGAGCCGATTGGGGGGGAAGATCACCCCTCCACTTT. Its protein is CASRADWGGRSPLHF.

This clonotype was counted many times. CDR3 nucleotide sequence: TGTGCCAGCAGTTTAGGGACAGGGGTGTATGCGAATCAGCCCCAGCATTTT. This sequence encodes CASSLGTGVYANQPQHF. This chain links TRBV28 with TRBJ1-5, with 10 bases matching TRBD1. The CDR3 has 17 residues. Germline V gene sequence: CDR1 MDHEN, CDR2 SYDVKM. V lost 2 bases to trimming and J lost 4 bases; unmatched junction nucleotides: 8.

This chain connects TRBV6-1 to TRBJ2-2; no reliable D call. Trimming removed 4 bases at V and 6 bases at J, with 6 bases between. The CDR3 has 12 residues. Germline V gene sequence: CDR1 MNHNS, CDR2 SASEGT. The CDR3 nucleotides are TGTGCCAGCAGTGCCCAGGCCGGGGAGCTGTTTTTT. Translation gives CASSAQAGELFF.

The chain recombines TRBV5-1 with TRBJ2-3; TRBD2 agrees at 7 bases. In germline, CDR1 is SGHRS, CDR2 YFSETQ. The CDR3 spans 19 residues. With 1 base clipped from V and 2 bases from J, the junction kept 16 bases outside the gene matches. The CDR3 bases are TGCGCCAGCAGCTTGCCCATTCAGACTAGCTTGGGTTACACAGATACGCAGTATTTT. Protein product: CASSLPIQTSLGYTDTQYF.

This clonotype was counted between two and nine times. The chain is built from TRBV3-1 and TRBJ2-1, with TRBD2 identical over 8 bases. The CDR3 is 15 amino acids. With V trimmed by 5 bases and J by 4 bases, 7 bases remained unmatched. Looked up from germline, CDR1 is LGHDT and CDR2 is YNNKEL (reference sequence). This CDR3 reads CASSVGGLVYNEQFF. As DNA, the CDR3 is TGTGCCAGCAGCGTAGGGGGACTAGTGTACAATGAGCAGTTCTTC.

In its sample, this clonotype was seen many times. This chain connects TRBV2 to TRBJ2-3; possibly TRBD2 for D (5 bases). The germline V gene encodes CDR1 SNHLY and CDR2 FYNNEI. The germline V and J ends were trimmed by 4 bases and 2 bases, with 13 bases remaining between them. This CDR3 has 15 amino acids. Here the CDR3 reads CASSVSGENTDTQYF. CDR3 DNA sequence: TGTGCCAGCAGTGTATCTGGGGAGAACACAGATACGCAGTATTTT.